The entry that follows covers one TCR beta chain sequence. Original handling: Amplification from reference gene primers served as the basis for estimated nucleated cell counts. The table came from immunoSEQ multiplex PCR; TCRdb's copy has only in-frame clones and leaves some out. V, J and clone size were drawn from that table, and D and trimming were deduced from the DNA. The table shows fewer than 200,000 clones, with about 85% occurring only once. From germline, CDR1 is SGHVS and CDR2 FQNEAQ. This CDR3 comprises 18 residues. The V and J ends lost 1 base and 2 bases respectively, with 17 bases between them. The data were obtained in a study of blood T cell repertoires in COVID-19. Study-level information: COVID-19 samples from acute and convalescent phases originated in the United States, Italy and Spain. PBMCs, B-cell-depleted T cells, or T cells were the source of the cDNA or gDNA that made up the material.

The sequence derives from a man aged 60 to 75 who had recovered from COVID-19. This chain connects TRBV7-8 to TRBJ1-4; tentatively, D is TRBD1 (6 bases). The sample taken for sequencing was peripheral blood. The CDR3 nucleotides are TGTGCCAGCAGCTTAGTTGGCAGGGGAGTGGGGACTAATGAAAAACTGTTTTTT. It encodes CASSLVGRGVGTNEKLFF.